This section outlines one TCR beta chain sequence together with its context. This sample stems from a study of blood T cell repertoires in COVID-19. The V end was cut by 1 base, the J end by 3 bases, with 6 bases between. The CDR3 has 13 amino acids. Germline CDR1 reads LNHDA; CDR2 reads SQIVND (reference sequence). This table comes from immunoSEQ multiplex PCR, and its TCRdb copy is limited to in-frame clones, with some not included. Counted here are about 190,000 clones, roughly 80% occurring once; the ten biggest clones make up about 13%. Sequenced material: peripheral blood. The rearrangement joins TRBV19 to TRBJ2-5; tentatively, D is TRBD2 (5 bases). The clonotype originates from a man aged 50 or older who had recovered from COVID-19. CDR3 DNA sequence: TGTGCCAGTAGTATAGGGCGGGAAGAGACCCAGTACTTC. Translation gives CASSIGREETQYF.